This T cell receptor (beta chain) came from a study of cytomegalovirus exposure and HLA in healthy donors. Study-wide points: It was assumed in the presence/absence analyses that sequencing depth was roughly uniform across donors. CMV serostatus was the sole immune exposure information available.

This CDR3 region has 13 residues. Per germline, CDR1 MNHNY and CDR2 SVGAGI (reference sequence). Between the trimmed V and J ends, which lost 4 bases and 2 bases, there was a span of 8 bases. As concerns this clone: Its matching antigen is unknown.

Primers: 60 Vbeta forward and 13 Jbeta reverse. Assay: immunoSEQ multiplex PCR; the TCRdb copy retains only in-frame clones and omits some. The sample data list around 74,000 clones. The chain recombines TRBV6-6 with TRBJ1-2; perhaps TRBD1 as D (5 bases). The sequenced sample consisted of PBMCs. The receptor's source is a man between 45 and 60 years old in good health and CMV-seropositive. CDR3 sequence: CASSLDKNYGYTF. CDR3 nucleotide sequence: TGTGCCAGCAGTTTGGACAAGAACTATGGCTACACCTTC.